This T cell receptor (beta chain) appears in the sequencing data of a study of vaccination effects on CD4 cells after COVID-19. Turning to the study itself: It was two doses of either the BNT162b2 or mRNA-1273 vaccine that participants received.

Repertoires were generated with immunoSEQ multiplex PCR, while TCRdb's copy carries only in-frame clones and drops some. The data show about 72,000 clones, approximately 80% seen once. Isolation of CD4+ T cells took place after approximately 10 days of culture. To note about this clone: As yet, its antigen is unknown.

The material was CD4+ T cells from PBMCs cultured without peptide, obtained before COVID-19 vaccination. The TCR originated in a human donor who received a COVID-19 vaccine.

CDR3 protein: CASSLGLAVSTDTQYF. CDR3 nucleotides: TGCGCCAGCAGCTTGGGTCTAGCGGTTAGCACAGATACGCAGTATTTT. The chain couples TRBV5-1 to TRBJ2-3; 7 positions match TRBD2. CDR3 length: 16 amino acids. The ends lost 0 bases at V and 0 bases at J; junction bases unmatched: 4. Looked up from germline, CDR1 is SGHRS and CDR2 is YFSETQ.